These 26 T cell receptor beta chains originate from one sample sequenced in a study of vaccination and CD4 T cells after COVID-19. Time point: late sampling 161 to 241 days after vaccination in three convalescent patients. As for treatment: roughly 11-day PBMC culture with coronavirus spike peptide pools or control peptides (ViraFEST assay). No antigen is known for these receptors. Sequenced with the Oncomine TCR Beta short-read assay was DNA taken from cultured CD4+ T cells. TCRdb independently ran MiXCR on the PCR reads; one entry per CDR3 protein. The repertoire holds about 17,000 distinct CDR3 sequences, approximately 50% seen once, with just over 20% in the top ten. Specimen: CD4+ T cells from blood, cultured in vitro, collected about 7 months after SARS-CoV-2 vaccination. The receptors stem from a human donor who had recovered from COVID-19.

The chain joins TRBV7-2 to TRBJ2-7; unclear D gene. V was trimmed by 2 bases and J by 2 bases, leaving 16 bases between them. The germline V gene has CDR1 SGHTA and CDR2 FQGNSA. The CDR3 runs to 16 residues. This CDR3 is CASSLRVPGPTYEQYF. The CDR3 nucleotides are TGTGCCAGCAGCTTACGGGTTCCAGGACCGACCTACGAGCAGTACTTC.

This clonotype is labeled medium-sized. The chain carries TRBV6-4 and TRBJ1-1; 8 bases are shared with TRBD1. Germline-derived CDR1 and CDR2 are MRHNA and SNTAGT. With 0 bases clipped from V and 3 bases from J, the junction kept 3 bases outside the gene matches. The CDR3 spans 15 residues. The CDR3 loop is CASSDSSGGYTEAFF. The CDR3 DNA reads TGTGCCAGCAGTGACTCATCAGGGGGCTACACTGAAGCTTTCTTT.

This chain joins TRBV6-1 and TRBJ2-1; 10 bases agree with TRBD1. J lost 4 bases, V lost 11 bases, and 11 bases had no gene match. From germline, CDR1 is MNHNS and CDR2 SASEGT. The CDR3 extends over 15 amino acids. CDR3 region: CACPFEDRGYNEQFF. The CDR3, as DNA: TGTGCCTGCCCCTTTGAGGACAGGGGGTACAATGAGCAGTTCTTC.

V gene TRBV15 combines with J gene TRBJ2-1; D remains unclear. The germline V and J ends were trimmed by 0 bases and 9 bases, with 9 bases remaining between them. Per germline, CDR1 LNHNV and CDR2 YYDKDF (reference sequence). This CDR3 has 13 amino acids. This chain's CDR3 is CATSRDLRTEQFF. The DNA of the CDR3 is TGTGCCACCAGCAGAGATCTACGTACTGAGCAGTTCTTC. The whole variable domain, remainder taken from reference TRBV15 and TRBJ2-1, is DAMVIQNPRYQVTQFGKPVTLSCSQTLNHNVMYWYQQKSSQAPKLLFHYYDKDFNNEADTPDNFQSRRPNTSFCFLDIRSPGLGDTAMYLCATSRDLRTEQFFGPGTRLTVL.

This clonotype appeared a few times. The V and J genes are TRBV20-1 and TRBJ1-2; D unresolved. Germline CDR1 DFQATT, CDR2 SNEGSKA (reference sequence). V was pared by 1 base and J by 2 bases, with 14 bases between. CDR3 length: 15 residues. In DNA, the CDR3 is TGCAGTGCTAGAGTTCGGTCCACACGAAACTATGGCTACACCTTC. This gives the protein CSARVRSTRNYGYTF.

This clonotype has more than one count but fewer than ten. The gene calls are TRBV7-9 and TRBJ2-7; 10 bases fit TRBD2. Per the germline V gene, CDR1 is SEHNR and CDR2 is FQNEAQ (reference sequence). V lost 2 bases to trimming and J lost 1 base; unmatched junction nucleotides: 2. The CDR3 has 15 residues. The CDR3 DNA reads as TGTGCCAGCAGCTTAACTAGCGGGACGTCCTACGAGCAGTACTTC. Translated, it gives CASSLTSGTSYEQYF.

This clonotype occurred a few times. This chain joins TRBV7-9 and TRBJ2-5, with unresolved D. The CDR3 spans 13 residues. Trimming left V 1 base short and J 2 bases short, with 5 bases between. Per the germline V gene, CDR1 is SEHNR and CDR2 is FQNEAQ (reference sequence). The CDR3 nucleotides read TGTGCCAGCAGCTTAGACAGACAAGAGACCCAGTACTTC. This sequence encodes CASSLDRQETQYF. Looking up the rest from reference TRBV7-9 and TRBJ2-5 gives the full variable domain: DTGVSQNPRHKITKRGQNVTFRCDPISEHNRLYWYRQTLGQGPEFLTYFQNEAQLEKSRLLSDRFSAERPKGSFSTLEIQRTEQGDSAMYLCASSLDRQETQYFGPGTRLLVL.

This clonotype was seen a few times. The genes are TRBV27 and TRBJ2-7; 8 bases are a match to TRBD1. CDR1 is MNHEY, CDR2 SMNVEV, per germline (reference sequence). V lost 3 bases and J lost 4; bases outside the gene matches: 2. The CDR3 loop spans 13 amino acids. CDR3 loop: CASSFDRGYEQYF. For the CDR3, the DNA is TGTGCCAGCAGTTTCGACAGGGGATACGAGCAGTACTTC.

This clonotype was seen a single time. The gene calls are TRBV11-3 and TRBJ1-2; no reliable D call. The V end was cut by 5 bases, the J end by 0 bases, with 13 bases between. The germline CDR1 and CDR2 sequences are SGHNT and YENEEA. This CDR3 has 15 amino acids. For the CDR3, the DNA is TGTGCCAGCAGCCCGGATCCGGGATCTAACTATGGCTACACCTTC. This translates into CASSPDPGSNYGYTF.

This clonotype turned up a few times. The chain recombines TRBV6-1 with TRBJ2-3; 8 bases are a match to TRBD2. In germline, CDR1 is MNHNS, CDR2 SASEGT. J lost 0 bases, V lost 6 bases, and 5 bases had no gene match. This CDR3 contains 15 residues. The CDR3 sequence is CASRNSGASTDTQYF. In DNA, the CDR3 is TGTGCCAGCAGAAATAGCGGGGCAAGCACAGATACGCAGTATTTT.

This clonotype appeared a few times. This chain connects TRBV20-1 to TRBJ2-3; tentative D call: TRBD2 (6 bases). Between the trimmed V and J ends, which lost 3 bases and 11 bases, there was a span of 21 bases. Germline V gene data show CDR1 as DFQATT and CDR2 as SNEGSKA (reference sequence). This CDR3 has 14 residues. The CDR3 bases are TGCAGTGCTAGCCTACTAGCTGGAGGGTGGAGGCAGTATTTT. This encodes CSASLLAGGWRQYF.

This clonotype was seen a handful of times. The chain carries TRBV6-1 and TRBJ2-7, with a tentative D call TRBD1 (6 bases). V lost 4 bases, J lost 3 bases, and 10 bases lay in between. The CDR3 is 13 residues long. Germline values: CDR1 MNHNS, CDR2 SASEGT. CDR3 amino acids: CASSAWGLYEQYF. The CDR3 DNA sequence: TGTGCCAGCAGTGCCTGGGGGCTCTACGAGCAGTACTTC.

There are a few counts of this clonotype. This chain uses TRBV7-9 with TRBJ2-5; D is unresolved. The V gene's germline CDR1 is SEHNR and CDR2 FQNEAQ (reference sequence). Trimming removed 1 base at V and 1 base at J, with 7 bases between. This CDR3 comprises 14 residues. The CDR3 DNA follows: TGTGCCAGCAGCTTAGGTTACTCCCAAGAGACCCAGTACTTC. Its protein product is CASSLGYSQETQYF.

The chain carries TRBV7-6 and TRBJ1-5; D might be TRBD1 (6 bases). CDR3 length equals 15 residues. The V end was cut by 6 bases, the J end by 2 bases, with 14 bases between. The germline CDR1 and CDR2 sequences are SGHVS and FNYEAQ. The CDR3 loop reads CASSSRGGGNQPQHF. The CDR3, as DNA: TGTGCCAGCAGTTCTAGGGGGGGGGGCAATCAGCCCCAGCATTTT.

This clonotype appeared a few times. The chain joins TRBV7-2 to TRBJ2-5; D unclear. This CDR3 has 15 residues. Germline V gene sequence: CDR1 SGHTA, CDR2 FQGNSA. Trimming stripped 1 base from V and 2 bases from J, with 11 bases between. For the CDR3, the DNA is TGTGCCAGCAGCTTAGTATCCACAGCTCAAGAGACCCAGTACTTC. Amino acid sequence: CASSLVSTAQETQYF.

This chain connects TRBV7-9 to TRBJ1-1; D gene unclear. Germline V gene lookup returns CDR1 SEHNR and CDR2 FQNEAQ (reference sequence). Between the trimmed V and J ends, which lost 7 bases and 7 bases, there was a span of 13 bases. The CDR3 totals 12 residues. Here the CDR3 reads CASTRTDFEAFF. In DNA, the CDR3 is TGTGCCAGCACTCGGACGGACTTTGAAGCTTTCTTT.

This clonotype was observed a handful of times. CDR3 sequence reads: CSAQDARSILSNSPLHF. CDR3 coding DNA: TGCAGTGCTCAAGACGCGCGGTCAATTTTGTCAAATTCACCCCTCCACTTT. This chain connects TRBV20-1 to TRBJ1-6, with D unclear. The CDR3 is 17 amino acids. Germline CDR1 is DFQATT and CDR2 is SNEGSKA (reference sequence). Trimming took 5 bases from V and 7 from J, leaving 24 bases between them.

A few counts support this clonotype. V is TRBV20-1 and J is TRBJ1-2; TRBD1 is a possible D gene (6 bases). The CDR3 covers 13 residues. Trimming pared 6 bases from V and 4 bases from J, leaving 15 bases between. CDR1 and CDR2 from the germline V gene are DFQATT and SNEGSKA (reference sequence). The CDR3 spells CSARKGGSYGYTF. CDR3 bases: TGCAGTGCCCGAAAAGGGGGATCCTATGGCTACACCTTC.

CDR3 nucleotide sequence: TGTGCCAGCAGCGATAACCGCTCTGGGGCCAACGTCCTGACTTTC. Translated, it gives CASSDNRSGANVLTF. The chain employs TRBV7-9 and TRBJ2-6; D is ambiguous. The CDR3 is 15 amino acids. Germline V gene data show CDR1 as SEHNR and CDR2 as FQNEAQ (reference sequence). The V and J ends lost 5 bases and 0 bases respectively, with 8 bases between them.

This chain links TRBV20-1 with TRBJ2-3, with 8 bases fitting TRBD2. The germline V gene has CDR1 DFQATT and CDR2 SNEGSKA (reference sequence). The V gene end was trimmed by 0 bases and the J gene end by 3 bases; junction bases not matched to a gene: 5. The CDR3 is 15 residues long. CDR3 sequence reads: CSARDHAGGTDTQYF. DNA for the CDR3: TGCAGTGCTAGAGATCATGCGGGGGGAACAGATACGCAGTATTTT.

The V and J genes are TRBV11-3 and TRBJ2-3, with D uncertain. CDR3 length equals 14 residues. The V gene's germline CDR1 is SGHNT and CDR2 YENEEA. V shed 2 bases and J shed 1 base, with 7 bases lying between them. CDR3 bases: TGTGCCAGCAGCTTAAGCGAGGGCACAGATACGCAGTATTTT. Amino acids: CASSLSEGTDTQYF.

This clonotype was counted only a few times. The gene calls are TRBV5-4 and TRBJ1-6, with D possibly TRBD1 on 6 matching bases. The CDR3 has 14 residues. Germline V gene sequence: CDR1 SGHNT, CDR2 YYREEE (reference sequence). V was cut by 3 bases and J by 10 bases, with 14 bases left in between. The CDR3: CASSWISGESPLHF. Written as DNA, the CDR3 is TGTGCCAGCAGCTGGATCTCAGGGGAATCACCCCTCCACTTT.

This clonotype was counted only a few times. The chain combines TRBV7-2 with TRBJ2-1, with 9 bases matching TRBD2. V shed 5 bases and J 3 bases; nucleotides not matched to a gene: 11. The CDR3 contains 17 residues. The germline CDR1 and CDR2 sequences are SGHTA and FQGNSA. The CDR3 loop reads CASSPGSSGGLYNEQFF. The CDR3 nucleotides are TGTGCCAGCAGCCCTGGGAGTAGCGGGGGACTCTACAATGAGCAGTTCTTC. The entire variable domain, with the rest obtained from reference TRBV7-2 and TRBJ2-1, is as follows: GAGVSQSPSNKVTEKGKDVELRCDPISGHTALYWYRQSLGQGLEFLIYFQGNSAPDKSGLPSDRFSAERTGGSVSTLTIQRTQQEDSAVYLCASSPGSSGGLYNEQFFGPGTRLTVL.

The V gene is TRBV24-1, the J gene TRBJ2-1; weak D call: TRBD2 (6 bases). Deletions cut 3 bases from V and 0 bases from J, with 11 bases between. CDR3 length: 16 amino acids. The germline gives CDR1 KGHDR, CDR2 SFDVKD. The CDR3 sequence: CATSDPSARSYNEQFF. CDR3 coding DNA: TGTGCCACCAGTGATCCTAGCGCTCGCTCCTACAATGAGCAGTTCTTC.

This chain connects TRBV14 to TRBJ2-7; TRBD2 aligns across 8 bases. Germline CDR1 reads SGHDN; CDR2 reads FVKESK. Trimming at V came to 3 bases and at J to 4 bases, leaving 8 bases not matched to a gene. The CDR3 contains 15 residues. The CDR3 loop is CASSHRAGDIYEQYF. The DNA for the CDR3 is TGTGCCAGCAGCCACAGAGCGGGAGATATTTACGAGCAGTACTTC.

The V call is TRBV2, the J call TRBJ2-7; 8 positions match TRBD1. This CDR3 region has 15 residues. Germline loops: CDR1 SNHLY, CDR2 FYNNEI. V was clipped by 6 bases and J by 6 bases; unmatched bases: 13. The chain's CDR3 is CASRGDRGGGVEQYF. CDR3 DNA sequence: TGTGCCAGCAGGGGTGACAGGGGAGGAGGTGTCGAGCAGTACTTC.